This entry describes one TCR beta chain. What this receptor recognizes is not known. Per-base quality was not reported, and no clone a single base away is much larger than it. The sample belongs to a study of blood T cells in healthy people across ages (dated by TCRdb to between 2015 and 2016). As for the study more broadly: In model experiments, roughly one uniquely barcoded TCR beta cDNA molecule per two T cells was captured by template switching. Two additional independent replicas of 1 million unique cDNA reads from the same blood draw were analyzed for two donors (one aged 18 to 30 and one aged 80 or older). Age-related changes in TCR beta repertoire diversity were measured in the study by deep sequencing normalized with unique cDNA molecular identifiers. Donors of different ages were randomly distributed across sequencing lanes to avoid experimental bias. Donors were grouped into four age groups: young (average roughly 17 years), middle-aged (39), aged (over 55) and long-lived (about 90).

Libraries were made using 5' RACE. These reads were obtained on an Illumina HiSeq 2500. A second PCR of about 6 to 11 cycles was performed with a sample-barcoded 5' primer and a J-beta primer mix. A template-switch 5' adaptor carrying 12 random nucleotides introduced a unique molecular identifier onto each TCR beta cDNA molecule. At least 3 million CDR3-containing paired-end reads were obtained from each sample. The Mint cDNA synthesis kit, primed by a TRBC-specific oligonucleotide, was used to synthesize first-strand cDNA from all RNA. Following uracil-DNA glycosylase treatment, all cDNA underwent a first 18-cycle PCR with the universal primers M1SS and BC2_uni_R. Processing in the source paper ran as follows. Each sample was normalized by randomly selecting 1 million high-quality reads, each carrying a distinct molecular identifier. Reads sharing molecular identifiers were discarded rather than binned into consensus sequences. CDR3 identification, clonotype clustering and error correction used MiTCR with a Q25 quality threshold and the strictest error-elimination algorithm. Lower-bound total TCR beta diversity was estimated with a nonparametric unseen species model using Euler transformation. TCRdb reanalyzed the raw reads on its own, using fastp at Q25 for trimming and MiXCR for clone calling, and kept in-frame beta chains. Rows with one shared CDR3 protein collapse into an entry with the most common genes and DNA. The V and J calls shown here were made by TCRdb, not taken from the authors' results. A total of about 650,000 distinct CDR3 sequences appear in this sample, around 32% of them only once. In total, the top ten clones hold approximately 15% of the sample.

Points the paper makes about the study in general: Compared with the aged group, the long-lived group had more naive CD4+ T cells, fewer expanded clones and increased TCR diversity, suggesting age selection. Because donor CMV infection status was unknown, age-related changes in expanded clonotypes were potentially confounded. There was a strong correlation between observed TCR beta diversity and the percentage of naive T cells measured by flow cytometry. Observed TCR beta diversity per million T cells fell roughly linearly with age, and a significant reduction was already apparent by age around 36. Estimates of total diversity based on one million sequenced T cells were considered lower bounds and underestimates. Bulk unsorted PBMC profiling prevented conclusive comparison of naive and antigen-experienced compartments.

The donors were some 39 Caucasian individuals from Russia, aged 6 to 90 years, who were systemically healthy. Each donor gave about 10 milliliters of peripheral blood, drawn into EDTA-treated Vacutainer tubes. Ficoll-Paque density-gradient centrifugation was used to isolate PBMCs, with at least 6.5 million per sample. Trizol reagent was used to extract total RNA from PBMCs, with at least 5.5 micrograms per sample. For every donor, flow cytometry on a PBMC aliquot measured the percentage of naive CD45RAhigh/CD27high T cells. Clipping removes 0 bases from V and 0 bases from J, with 5 as the unmatched junction base count. From its cysteine to its phenylalanine, the CDR3 spans 18 amino acids. Of all the DNA, just the CDR3 is kept, 54 bases in frame from base 1. CDR1 and CDR2, per the germline V gene, are LGHNA and YSLEER.

The chain couples TRBV4-3 to TRBJ2-3, with 11 bases matching TRBD2. The sequence came from an elderly woman in good health. Donor details come from another sample of the same person, matched by shared clones. The specimen was blood. CDR3 sequence: CASSQDSGGGSSTDTQYF. The DNA sequence follows: TGCGCCAGCAGCCAAGATAGCGGGGGGGGGTCTAGCACAGATACGCAGTATTTT.